This T cell receptor beta chain was sequenced for a study of technical replicates of blood from a few donors. Profiled with immunoSEQ multiplex PCR; TCRdb holds only in-frame clones, not every one. The sample lists some 70,000 clones; almost 95% were seen once. This CDR3 has 14 residues. Between the trimmed V and J ends, which lost 4 bases and 0 bases, there was a span of 10 bases. Per germline, CDR1 SQVTM and CDR2 ANQGSEA. Sequencing input: T cells isolated from PBMCs. This chain uses TRBV29-1 with TRBJ1-3; D call uncertain. This TCR was sampled from a human donor in good health. The CDR3 sequence is CSVGSSSSGNTIYF. DNA for the CDR3: TGCAGCGTTGGGTCCTCTAGCTCTGGAAACACCATATATTTT.